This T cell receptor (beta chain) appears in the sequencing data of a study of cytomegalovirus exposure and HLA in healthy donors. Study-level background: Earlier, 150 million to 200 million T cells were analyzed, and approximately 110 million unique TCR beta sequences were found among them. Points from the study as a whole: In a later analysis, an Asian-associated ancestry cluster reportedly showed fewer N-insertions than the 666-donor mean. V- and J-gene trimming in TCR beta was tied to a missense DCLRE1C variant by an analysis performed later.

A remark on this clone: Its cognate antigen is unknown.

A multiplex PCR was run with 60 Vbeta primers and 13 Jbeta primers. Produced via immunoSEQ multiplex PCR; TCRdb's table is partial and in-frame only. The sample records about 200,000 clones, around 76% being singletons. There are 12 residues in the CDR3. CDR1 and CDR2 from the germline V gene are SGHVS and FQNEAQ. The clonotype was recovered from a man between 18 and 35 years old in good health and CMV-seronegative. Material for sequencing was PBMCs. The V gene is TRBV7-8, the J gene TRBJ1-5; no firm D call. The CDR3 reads CARRPSAEPQHF. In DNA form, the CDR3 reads TGTGCAAGACGTCCGTCGGCGGAGCCCCAGCATTTT. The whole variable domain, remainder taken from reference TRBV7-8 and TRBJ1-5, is GAGVSQSPRYKVAKRGQDVALRCDPISGHVSLFWYQQALGQGPEFLTYFQNEAQLDKSGLPSDRFFAERPEGSVSTLKIQRTQQEDSAVYLCARRPSAEPQHFGDGTRLSIL.